What follows are 29 T cell receptor beta chains derived from one specimen sequenced in a study of post-analysis software for immune sequencing data. Points from the study as a whole: Patients carried 4 or 5 TRBV segments more frequently than controls did, and TRBV5-6, TRBV5-1 and TRBV20-1 were among them.

The antigens of these receptors remain unknown. Unique molecular identifiers were built into the TCR beta cDNA libraries. TCRdb analysed the PCR reads with MiXCR anew, one entry per CDR3 protein. The data contain about 800,000 distinct CDR3 sequences, 25% to 30% of them singletons. The specimen sequenced was blood. Source of these receptors: a girl between 5 and 17 years old with multiple sclerosis.

The rearrangement links TRBV12-2 to TRBJ2-7; the table calls TRBD1, which could not be checked here. TRBV12-2 represents a pseudogene. The CDR3 totals 13 residues. The CDR3 region is CAGLRDRAYEQYF. As DNA, the CDR3 is TGTGCAGGGTTACGGGACAGAGCCTACGAGCAGTACTTC.

The gene calls are TRBV24-1 and TRBJ2-1, with TRBD2 identical over 8 bases. Germline assignment: CDR1 KGHDR and CDR2 SFDVKD. This CDR3 spans 19 amino acids. J gave up 9 bases and V 1 base, and 19 bases lay outside the gene matches. DNA of the CDR3: TGTGCCACCAGTGATTTCGGCTCCTTGAGCGGGAGTTTGTCGGGTGAGCAGTTCTTC. Protein sequence: CATSDFGSLSGSLSGEQFF.

This clonotype was counted ten times or more. The rearrangement links TRBV20-1 to TRBJ2-1, with a possible D match to TRBD2 (5 bases). Germline CDR1 is DFQATT and CDR2 is SNEGSKA (reference sequence). The length of the CDR3 is 12 residues. The CDR3 loop is CGSRPSIDEQFF. For the CDR3, the DNA is TGCGGGAGCAGACCCTCCATCGATGAGCAGTTCTTC.

CDR3 residues: CSAPGEGWGNEQFF. The CDR3 coding sequence is TGCAGTGCCCCTGGTGAAGGCTGGGGCAATGAGCAGTTCTTC. The chain uses TRBV20-1 and TRBJ2-1; D gene unclear. The CDR3 extends over 14 amino acids. The ends were cut back, 6 bases at V and 6 bases at J, with 18 bases in the middle. Germline-derived CDR1 and CDR2 are DFQATT and SNEGSKA (reference sequence).

The rearrangement joins TRBV5-1 to TRBJ1-1; tentative D call: TRBD1 (6 bases). Trimming removed 6 bases at V and 2 bases at J, with 14 bases between. The CDR3 length is 14 residues. Looked up from germline, CDR1 is SGHRS and CDR2 is YFSETQ. CDR3 sequence: CASTLTGTNTEAFF. In DNA, the CDR3 is TGCGCCAGCACACTTACAGGGACAAACACTGAAGCTTTCTTT.

In its sample, this clonotype was seen a few times. The V call is TRBV9, the J call TRBJ2-1; a weak D match, TRBD2 (6 bases). Per germline, CDR1 SGDLS and CDR2 YYNGEE. The length of the CDR3 is 15 residues. The V end lost 7 bases, the J end lost 4 bases, and 18 bases lay between the germline ends. The CDR3 sequence is CASGSGVQWYNEQFF. In DNA form, the CDR3 reads TGTGCCAGCGGGTCGGGAGTTCAATGGTACAATGAGCAGTTCTTC.

J is TRBJ1-2 and V is TRBV27; 7 positions agree with TRBD1. The V gene's germline CDR1 is MNHEY and CDR2 SMNVEV (reference sequence). The length of the CDR3 is 15 residues. V shed 0 bases and J 6 bases; nucleotides not matched to a gene: 7. The CDR3 here is CASSLSAGGGHGYTF. The CDR3 nucleotides read TGTGCCAGCAGTTTATCCGCAGGGGGAGGCCATGGCTACACCTTC.

This clonotype was seen more than once but under ten times. This chain connects TRBV5-1 to TRBJ1-6, with 7 nucleotides matching TRBD1. The CDR3 length is 16 residues. CDR1 is SGHRS, CDR2 YFSETQ, per germline. Losses at the gene ends were 3 bases for V and 9 bases for J; bases not matched to a gene: 12. In nucleotides, the CDR3 is TGCGCCAGCAGCTCGGACGGGACAGACCGGAGTTCACCCCTCCACTTT. The encoded protein is CASSSDGTDRSSPLHF.

The chain combines TRBV5-1 with TRBJ2-5, with D uncertain. Trimming took 4 bases from V and 5 from J, leaving 12 bases between them. From germline, CDR1 is SGHRS and CDR2 YFSETQ. The CDR3 extends over 13 amino acids. CDR3 bases: TGCGCCAGCAGCCCCGGTGGGTACGAGACCCAGTACTTC. Protein product: CASSPGGYETQYF.

The V call is TRBV29-1, the J call TRBJ1-1; D gene uncertain. Germline V lookup: CDR1 SQVTM, CDR2 ANQGSEA. The CDR3 loop spans 12 amino acids. V was trimmed by 4 bases and J by 5 bases, leaving 11 bases between them. The chain's CDR3 is CSVGPGRTEAFF. The CDR3 nucleotides are TGCAGCGTTGGGCCTGGGCGGACTGAAGCTTTCTTT.

The CDR3 loop reads CASSPLPEAFF. The CDR3 DNA is TGTGCCAGCAGTCCCCTTCCGGAGGCTTTCTTT. The V gene is TRBV27, the J gene TRBJ1-1; D is uncertain. V gave up 5 bases and J gave up 11 bases, with 12 bases separating them. The CDR3 extends over 11 amino acids. The germline V gene encodes CDR1 MNHEY and CDR2 SMNVEV (reference sequence).

The CDR3 nucleotides read TGTGCCAGCAGCTTAGAGGCAGACGCCCGGGCAGATACGCAGTATTTT. This gives the protein CASSLEADARADTQYF. The gene calls are TRBV11-2 and TRBJ2-3; D ambiguous. The V end lost 0 bases, the J end lost 4 bases, and 14 bases lay between the germline ends. Germline V gene sequence: CDR1 SGHAT, CDR2 FQNNGV. The CDR3 contains 16 residues.

The genes are TRBV9 and TRBJ2-1, with TRBD2 identical over 8 bases. The J call may be in error: the DNA end matches TRBJ2-7 better. Germline V gives CDR1 SGDLS, CDR2 YYNGEE. The CDR3 has 16 amino acids. The CDR3 protein is CASSVGAGAAYNEQYF. CDR3 bases: TGTGCCAGCAGCGTGGGAGCGGGAGCCGCCTACAATGAGCAGTACTTC.

V gene TRBV7-8 combines with J gene TRBJ2-3, with 10 bases that match TRBD2. Germline V gene data show CDR1 as SGHVS and CDR2 as FQNEAQ. Trimming took 4 bases from V and 2 from J; bases not matched to a gene: 6. This CDR3 comprises 16 residues. CDR3 nucleotide sequence: TGTGCCAGCAGCTACCTAGCGGGGGTATACACAGATACGCAGTATTTT. It is translated as CASSYLAGVYTDTQYF. The whole variable domain, filled in from reference TRBV7-8 and TRBJ2-3, reads GAGVSQSPRYKVAKRGQDVALRCDPISGHVSLFWYQQALGQGPEFLTYFQNEAQLDKSGLPSDRFFAERPEGSVSTLKIQRTQQEDSAVYLCASSYLAGVYTDTQYFGPGTRLTVL.

This clonotype was seen at least ten times. This CDR3 reads CSASDPTDPESNNEQFF. In DNA form, the CDR3 reads TGCAGTGCTAGTGACCCCACGGACCCCGAATCTAACAATGAGCAGTTCTTC. The chain is built from TRBV20-1 and TRBJ2-1, with D hard to call. Germline values: CDR1 DFQATT, CDR2 SNEGSKA (reference sequence). The CDR3 runs to 17 residues. The V end was cut by 3 bases, the J end by 5 bases, with 23 bases between.

V is TRBV20-1 and J is TRBJ2-3; either TRBD1 or TRBD2 may supply D (6 bases each). The CDR3 consists of 15 residues. The germline gives CDR1 DFQATT, CDR2 SNEGSKA (reference sequence). V was trimmed by 6 bases and J by 3 bases, leaving 19 bases between them. CDR3 amino acids: CSAIGGQGRTDTQYF. In nucleotides, the CDR3 is TGCAGTGCGATAGGTGGGCAGGGGAGGACAGATACGCAGTATTTT.

This clonotype was counted between two and nine times. The chain uses TRBV27 and TRBJ2-5; D gene unclear. Trimming stripped 2 bases from V and 4 bases from J, with 11 bases between. CDR3 size: 14 residues. In germline, CDR1 is MNHEY, CDR2 SMNVEV (reference sequence). The CDR3 loop is CASSLVVGGETQYF. CDR3 sequence (DNA): TGTGCCAGCAGTTTAGTGGTCGGTGGAGAGACCCAGTACTTC.

V usage is TRBV27 and J usage is TRBJ1-1; D call uncertain. The germline V and J ends were trimmed by 2 bases and 6 bases, with 10 bases remaining between them. There are 13 residues in the CDR3. The germline CDR1 and CDR2 sequences are MNHEY and SMNVEV (reference sequence). This CDR3 reads CASSLMGAAEAFF. The CDR3 nucleotides read TGTGCCAGCAGTTTAATGGGAGCGGCTGAAGCTTTCTTT.

As regards this clonotype: One junction end does not reproduce the germline sequence, and a read error may be involved. The chain has TRBV6-2 or TRBV6-3 and TRBJ2-1, with TRBD2 matching 9 bases. This CDR3 contains 15 residues. From germline, CDR1 is MNHEY and CDR2 SVGEGT. This chain's CDR3 is CVSSYSSSGTNELFF. The CDR3 nucleotides are TGTGTCAGCAGTTACTCGTCTAGCGGGACCAATGAGCTGTTCTTC.

This rearrangement joins TRBV5-1 to TRBJ1-2; 11 bases fit TRBD1. The V gene end was trimmed by 3 bases and the J gene end by 6 bases; junction bases not matched to a gene: 4. The CDR3 extends over 14 amino acids. Germline loops: CDR1 SGHRS, CDR2 YFSETQ. This chain's CDR3 is CASSWTGGGDGYTF. Here the CDR3 DNA reads TGCGCCAGCAGCTGGACAGGGGGCGGGGATGGCTACACCTTC.

The rearrangement joins TRBV18 to TRBJ2-3, with unresolved D. Germline V gene data show CDR1 as KGHSH and CDR2 as LQKENI. The CDR3 is 14 amino acids. Trimming stripped 2 bases from V and 4 bases from J, with 10 bases between. CDR3 amino acids: CASSPFVVSDTQYF. The CDR3 DNA follows: TGTGCCAGCTCACCATTCGTCGTCTCAGATACGCAGTATTTT.

This clonotype occurred a few times. V gene TRBV6-1 combines with J gene TRBJ1-2; maybe TRBD1 (5 bases). Trimming left V 5 bases short and J 4 bases short, with 17 bases between. In germline, CDR1 is MNHNS, CDR2 SASEGT. CDR3 length equals 15 residues. For the CDR3, the DNA is TGTGCCAGCAGTAACGTGCAGGGTCAGATCTATGGCTACACCTTC. This translates into CASSNVQGQIYGYTF.

This sequence joins TRBV6-2 or TRBV6-3 and TRBJ2-3; 7 positions match TRBD1. Germline CDR1 MNHEY, CDR2 SVGEGT. The CDR3 is 15 amino acids. V dropped 4 bases and J dropped 3; count of bases not matched to a gene: 7. CDR3 sequence reads: CASSSPGQLTDTQYF. CDR3 DNA: TGTGCCAGCAGTTCCCCGGGACAGCTAACAGATACGCAGTATTTT.

This clonotype turned up a few times. V is TRBV12-3 or TRBV12-4 and J is TRBJ1-3; a possible D gene is TRBD1 (6 bases). The CDR3 consists of 16 residues. With 3 bases removed from V and 0 bases from J, the gap between germline ends came to 12 bases. Written as DNA, the CDR3 is TGTGCCAGCAGTTTCGGGGGCCTGAGCTCTGGAAACACCATATATTTT. This encodes CASSFGGLSSGNTIYF.

V is TRBV6-5 and J is TRBJ2-7; D might be TRBD2 (6 bases). Germline CDR1 is MNHEY and CDR2 is SVGAGI. Deletions cut 7 bases from V and 6 bases from J, with 22 bases between. The CDR3 length is 15 residues. CDR3 loop: CASTEPGLPFGEQYF. Here the CDR3 DNA reads TGTGCCAGCACCGAACCGGGACTGCCGTTTGGCGAGCAGTACTTC.

This clonotype was detected only a few times. The chain joins TRBV6-1 to TRBJ2-5; TRBD1 might be the D (6 bases). CDR3 length equals 14 residues. Trimming took off 8 bases at V and 1 base at J, with 14 bases between the two ends. CDR1 MNHNS and CDR2 SASEGT come from the germline V gene. The CDR3 spells CASLDRDTQETQYF. The CDR3 DNA follows: TGTGCCAGCCTAGACCGGGACACCCAAGAGACCCAGTACTTC.

The J gene is TRBJ2-2, the V gene TRBV16, with D tentatively TRBD1 (6 bases). CDR1 KGHSY and CDR2 FQNENV come from the germline V gene. There are 15 residues in the CDR3. V gave up 2 bases and J gave up 4 bases, with 11 bases separating them. CDR3 in DNA: TGTGCCAGCAGCCAAGGCCAGGGGAGCACCGGGGAGCTGTTTTTT. This codes for CASSQGQGSTGELFF.

The chain recombines TRBV4-3 with TRBJ1-1; tentative D call: TRBD1 (5 bases). The CDR3 runs to 14 residues. Germline V gives CDR1 LGHNA, CDR2 YSLEER. With 1 base removed from V and 8 bases from J, the gap between germline ends came to 14 bases. CDR3 DNA sequence: TGCGCCAGCAGCCAAGGAGGTCCCGGGGGAGAAGCTTTCTTT. It is translated as CASSQGGPGGEAFF.

The V and J genes are TRBV20-1 and TRBJ2-3; perhaps TRBD2 as D (6 bases). Germline assignment: CDR1 DFQATT and CDR2 SNEGSKA (reference sequence). The CDR3 extends over 14 amino acids. V was cut by 6 bases and J by 3 bases, with 16 bases left in between. The CDR3 region has the DNA TGCAGTGCCAGCAGGGAGGTACGGACAGATACGCAGTATTTT. This translates into CSASREVRTDTQYF.